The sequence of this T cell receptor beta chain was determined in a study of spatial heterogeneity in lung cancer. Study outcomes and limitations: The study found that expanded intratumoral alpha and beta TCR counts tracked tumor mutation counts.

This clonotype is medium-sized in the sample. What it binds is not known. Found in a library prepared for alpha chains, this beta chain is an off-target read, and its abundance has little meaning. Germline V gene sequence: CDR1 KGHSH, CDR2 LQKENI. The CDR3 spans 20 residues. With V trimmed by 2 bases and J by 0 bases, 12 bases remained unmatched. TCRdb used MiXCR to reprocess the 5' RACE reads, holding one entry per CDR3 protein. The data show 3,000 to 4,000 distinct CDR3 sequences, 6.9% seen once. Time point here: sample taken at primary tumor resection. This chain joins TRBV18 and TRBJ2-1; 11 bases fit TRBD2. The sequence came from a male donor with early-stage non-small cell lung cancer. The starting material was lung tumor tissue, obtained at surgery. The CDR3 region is CASSPSGLAESLSSYNEQFF. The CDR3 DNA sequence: TGTGCCAGCTCACCATCGGGACTAGCGGAATCCCTTAGCTCCTACAATGAGCAGTTCTTC.